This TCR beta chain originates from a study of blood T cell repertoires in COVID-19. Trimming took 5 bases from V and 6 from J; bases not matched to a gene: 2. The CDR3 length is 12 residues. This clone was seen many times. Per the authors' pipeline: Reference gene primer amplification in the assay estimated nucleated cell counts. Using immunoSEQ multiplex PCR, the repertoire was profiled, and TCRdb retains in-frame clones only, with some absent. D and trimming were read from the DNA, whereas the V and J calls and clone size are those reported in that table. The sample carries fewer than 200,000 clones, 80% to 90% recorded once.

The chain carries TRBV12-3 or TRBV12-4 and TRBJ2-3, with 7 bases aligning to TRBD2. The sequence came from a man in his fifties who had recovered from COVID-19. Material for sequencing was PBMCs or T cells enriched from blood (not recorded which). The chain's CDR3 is CASSNGGDTQYF. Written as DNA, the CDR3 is TGTGCCAGCAGTAACGGGGGGGATACGCAGTATTTT.